These T cell receptor beta chains were read from a single sample in a study of immune cell composition in non-small cell lung cancer. Profiling relied on immunoSEQ multiplex PCR, and the TCRdb table lists in-frame clones only, not all of them. This table has a few thousand clones, approximately 72% appearing once. The sequenced sample was non-adjacent lung tissue. These receptors all stem from a human donor with non-small cell lung cancer. Both conserved end residues are part of each CDR3. The order of the fields is clone size, J gene, V gene, D gene, CDR3 protein, CDR3 DNA. The D gene is left open where the match is weak. Some rows have no size entry. The others give once, few or many, or a class for an expanded clone.

size: NA
J: TRBJ2-1
V: TRBV6-4
D: NA
CDR3: CASSDSGGSNEQFF
DNA: TGTGCCAGCAGTGACTCAGGAGGCAGCAATGAGCAGTTCTTC

size: once
J: TRBJ1-6
V: TRBV27
D: NA
CDR3: CASSAGVLSPLHF
DNA: TGTGCCAGCAGTGCAGGGGTTTTGTCACCCCTCCACTTT

size: NA
J: TRBJ1-2
V: TRBV28
D: NA
CDR3: CASSLDSGGSGYTF
DNA: TGTGCCAGCAGTTTGGACTCTGGAGGATCTGGCTACACCTTC

size: NA
J: TRBJ2-2
V: TRBV5-4
D: NA
CDR3: CASRANGLQGNTGELFF
DNA: TGTGCCAGCAGGGCCAATGGCTTACAGGGAAACACCGGGGAGCTGTTTTTT

size: NA
J: TRBJ2-1
V: TRBV27
D: TRBD2
CDR3: CASRTGTSGYNEQFF
DNA: TGTGCCAGCAGGACTGGGACTAGCGGTTACAATGAGCAGTTCTTC

size: NA
J: TRBJ2-7
V: TRBV7-9
D: TRBD1
CDR3: CASSARQGSSYEQYF
DNA: TGTGCCAGCAGCGCCCGACAGGGTTCCTCCTACGAGCAGTACTTC

size: NA
J: TRBJ1-2
V: TRBV19
D: NA
CDR3: CASGRDIYGYTF
DNA: TGTGCCAGTGGCCGGGACATCTATGGCTACACCTTC

size: NA
J: TRBJ2-3
V: TRBV15
D: TRBD1
CDR3: CATSLRTGTDTQYF
DNA: TGTGCCACCAGCCTTCGGACAGGGACAGATACGCAGTATTTT

size: few
J: TRBJ2-7
V: TRBV14
D: TRBD1
CDR3: CASSPTGYEQYF
DNA: TGTGCCAGCAGCCCGACAGGGTACGAGCAGTACTTC

size: NA
J: TRBJ1-2
V: TRBV11-2
D: NA
CDR3: CASSLGTAKYGYTF
DNA: TGTGCCAGCAGCTTAGGGACAGCGAAATATGGCTACACCTTC

size: NA
J: TRBJ2-1
V: TRBV5-1
D: TRBD2
CDR3: CASSPGGGAYNEQFF
DNA: TGCGCCAGCAGCCCCGGGGGGGGTGCCTACAATGAGCAGTTCTTC

size: NA
J: TRBJ1-2
V: TRBV7-9
D: TRBD1
CDR3: CASSFPGQGFLFSYGYTF
DNA: TGTGCCAGCAGCTTTCCGGGACAGGGGTTCCTCTTTAGCTATGGCTACACCTTC

size: few
J: TRBJ1-2
V: TRBV30
D: TRBD1
CDR3: CAWSGGTGVRGYTF
DNA: TGTGCCTGGAGTGGGGGGACAGGGGTTCGTGGCTACACCTTC

size: NA
J: TRBJ1-6
V: TRBV6-1
D: TRBD1
CDR3: CASSEGQYRLNSPLHF
DNA: TGTGCCAGCAGTGAGGGACAGTATCGCCTCAATTCACCCCTCCACTTT

size: NA
J: TRBJ1-1
V: TRBV6-5
D: NA
CDR3: CASRFGRGTEAFF
DNA: TGTGCCAGCAGATTCGGACGGGGAACTGAAGCTTTCTTT

size: once
J: TRBJ2-2
V: TRBV7-6
D: NA
CDR3: CASSLAPNRGGTGELFF
DNA: TGTGCCAGCAGCTTAGCACCGAACAGGGGGGGGACCGGGGAGCTGTTTTTT

size: NA
J: TRBJ2-7
V: TRBV4-1
D: NA
CDR3: CASSQYLPRSYEQYF
DNA: TGCGCCAGCAGCCAATATCTTCCCCGTAGCTACGAGCAGTACTTC

size: NA
J: TRBJ2-7
V: TRBV6-5
D: TRBD2
CDR3: CASTSSGGSYEQYF
DNA: TGTGCCAGCACCTCGTCGGGGGGGTCCTACGAGCAGTACTTC

size: NA
J: TRBJ2-1
V: TRBV6-6
D: TRBD2
CDR3: CASRQRLAGGNEQFF
DNA: TGTGCCAGCAGGCAACGACTAGCGGGCGGCAATGAGCAGTTCTTC

size: few
J: TRBJ2-1
V: TRBV5-4
D: TRBD1
CDR3: CASSFQDRVDEQFF
DNA: TGTGCCAGCAGCTTTCAGGACAGGGTCGATGAGCAGTTCTTC

size: NA
J: TRBJ1-5
V: TRBV5-8
D: NA
CDR3: CASSRRTRDQPQHF
DNA: TGTGCCAGCAGCCGACGAACTAGGGATCAGCCCCAGCATTTT

size: NA
J: TRBJ1-1
V: TRBV30
D: NA
CDR3: CAWSVPGGRNTEAFF
DNA: TGTGCCTGGAGTGTACCCGGGGGACGGAACACTGAAGCTTTCTTT

size: few
J: TRBJ2-2
V: TRBV2
D: TRBD2
CDR3: CASILRGGTGELFF
DNA: TGTGCCAGCATCTTGCGGGGGGGCACCGGGGAGCTGTTTTTT

size: NA
J: TRBJ1-2
V: TRBV10-3
D: TRBD1
CDR3: CAISGGQESGYTF
DNA: TGTGCCATCAGTGGAGGACAGGAAAGTGGCTACACCTTC

size: NA
J: TRBJ1-5
V: TRBV7-9
D: TRBD1
CDR3: CASSLGQLDSNQPQHF
DNA: TGTGCCAGCAGCCTGGGACAGCTCGATAGCAATCAGCCCCAGCATTTT

size: NA
J: TRBJ1-2
V: TRBV7-2
D: NA
CDR3: CASSETTWGYTF
DNA: TGTGCCAGCTCGGAAACTACATGGGGCTACACCTTC

size: NA
J: TRBJ2-1
V: TRBV28
D: TRBD1
CDR3: CASSTTSTGRNEQFF
DNA: TGTGCCAGCAGTACCACCTCGACAGGGCGCAATGAGCAGTTCTTC

size: NA
J: TRBJ2-5
V: TRBV7-7
D: NA
CDR3: CASSLGRSETQYF
DNA: TGTGCCAGCAGCTTAGGTCGGAGCGAGACCCAGTACTTC